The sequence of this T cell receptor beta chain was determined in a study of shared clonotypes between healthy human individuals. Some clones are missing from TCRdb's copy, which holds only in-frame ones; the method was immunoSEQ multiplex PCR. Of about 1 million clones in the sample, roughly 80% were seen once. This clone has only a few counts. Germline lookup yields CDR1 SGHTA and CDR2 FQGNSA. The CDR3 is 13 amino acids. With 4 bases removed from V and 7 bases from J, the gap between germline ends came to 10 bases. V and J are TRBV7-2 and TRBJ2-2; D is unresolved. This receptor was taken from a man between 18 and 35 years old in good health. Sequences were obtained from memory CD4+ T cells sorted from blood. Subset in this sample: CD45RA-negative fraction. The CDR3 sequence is CASSSFTGGELFF. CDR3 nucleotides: TGTGCCAGCAGCTCCTTCACGGGCGGGGAGCTGTTTTTT.